This T cell receptor beta chain was recorded in a study of control samples from healthy donors and cancer patients. Clones were read by immunoSEQ multiplex PCR, and TCRdb kept only the in-frame ones, dropping some. The table has about 120,000 clones, about 90% seen once; the top ten hold around 2%. This clone was seen a single time. Different DNA sequences within this sample yield the same CDR3. The sequencing input was blood. The source of this sequence is a young man in good health.

Here the CDR3 DNA reads TGTGCCAGCAGTCGGACGCCCTTCGCGGAGCCCCAGCATTTT. Translated: CASSRTPFAEPQHF. The chain carries TRBV27 and TRBJ1-5; D not certain. There are 14 residues in the CDR3. V was trimmed by 5 bases and J by 8 bases, leaving 16 bases between them. The germline V gene encodes CDR1 MNHEY and CDR2 SMNVEV (reference sequence).